The 12 T cell receptor beta chains listed next were all sequenced from one sample in a study of T cells in Graves' hyperthyroidism and ophthalmopathy. Amplified regions were TCR beta CDR3 sequences from RNA transcripts. The TCR CDR3 first-round RT-PCR relied on the HTBI primer set. One entry per CDR3 protein results from TCRdb running MiXCR on the multiplex PCR reads. This table holds hundreds of thousands of distinct CDR3 sequences, approximately 23% found once. Sequencing was performed on blood. The source is a woman between 70 and 85 years old with Graves' ophthalmopathy.

The chain uses TRBV27 and TRBJ2-6; tentative D call: TRBD2 (6 bases). This CDR3 region has 19 residues. Trimming pared 6 bases from V and 0 bases from J, leaving 21 bases between. Germline V lookup: CDR1 MNHEY, CDR2 SMNVEV (reference sequence). CDR3 region: CASRRLAFNTYSGANVLTF. In DNA form, the CDR3 reads TGTGCCAGCAGGCGGCTAGCGTTTAATACCTACTCTGGGGCCAACGTCCTGACTTTC.

This clonotype was observed once. The junction departs from the called germline gene at one end, perhaps through a read error. The chain recombines TRBV27 with TRBJ1-2; D gene ambiguous. CDR3 length: 14 residues. CDR1 and CDR2 (germline): MNHEY, SMNVEV (reference sequence). The CDR3 protein is CAGSPAGQDYGYTF. CDR3 DNA: TGTGCCGGCAGTCCCGCCGGGCAGGACTATGGCTACACCTTC.

The table lists this clonotype with many counts. The chain combines TRBV28 with TRBJ2-7; D gene ambiguous. From germline, CDR1 is MDHEN and CDR2 SYDVKM. The CDR3 contains 14 residues. Trimming shortened V by 5 bases and J by 4 bases, and 15 bases separated the two germline ends. For the CDR3, the DNA is TGTGCCAGCAGTCCCCCTTGGGCCCCATACGAGCAGTACTTC. It translates to CASSPPWAPYEQYF.

This clonotype showed up just a few times. The rearrangement links TRBV6-1 to TRBJ2-3; 10 positions agree with TRBD2. CDR1 is MNHNS, CDR2 SASEGT, per germline. The CDR3 runs 16 residues. V gave up 1 base and J gave up 8 bases; unmatched junction bases: 9. The CDR3 sequence is CASSEGASGSVATQYF. DNA of the CDR3: TGTGCCAGCAGTGAAGGGGCTAGCGGGAGTGTAGCTACGCAGTATTTT.

V gene TRBV5-1 combines with J gene TRBJ2-3, with a weak D call TRBD1 (6 bases). The CDR3 runs to 14 residues. Trimming removed 3 bases at V and 4 bases at J, with 12 bases between. The germline V gene has CDR1 SGHRS and CDR2 YFSETQ. The CDR3 reads CASSSGHQADTQYF. CDR3 nucleotide sequence: TGCGCCAGCAGCTCGGGACATCAGGCAGATACGCAGTATTTT. The whole variable domain, filled in from reference TRBV5-1 and TRBJ2-3, reads KAGVTQTPRYLIKTRGQQVTLSCSPISGHRSVSWYQQTPGQGLQFLFEYFSETQRNKGNFPGRFSGRQFSNSRSEMNVSTLELGDSALYLCASSSGHQADTQYFGPGTRLTVL.

The chain recombines TRBV6-1 with TRBJ2-2, with TRBD2 as a possible D gene (5 bases). This CDR3 comprises 15 residues. Trimming left V 6 bases short and J 4 bases short, with 15 bases between. Looked up from germline, CDR1 is MNHNS and CDR2 is SASEGT. The CDR3 loop reads CASSSGSHLTGELFF. The CDR3, as DNA: TGTGCCAGCAGCAGCGGCAGCCATCTCACCGGGGAGCTGTTTTTT.

V usage is TRBV9 and J usage is TRBJ1-2, with 7 bases identical to TRBD1. The V segment lost 2 bases and the J segment 6 bases; nucleotides outside the gene matches: 19. The CDR3 has 18 residues. Germline V gene lookup returns CDR1 SGDLS and CDR2 YYNGEE. CDR3 sequence (DNA): TGTGCCAGCAGCGTTCTTCCAGGGGGTCGCGGGGGTGAGGATGGCTACACCTTC. Its translation is CASSVLPGGRGGEDGYTF.

The sample holds a few counts of this clonotype. The V and J genes are TRBV20-1 and TRBJ2-7; D remains unclear. CDR3 length equals 12 residues. The V gene lost 0 bases and the J gene lost 4 bases, with 7 bases spanning the gap. CDR1 and CDR2 from the germline V gene are DFQATT and SNEGSKA (reference sequence). The CDR3 here is CSARDSGYEQYF. DNA of the CDR3: TGCAGTGCTAGAGATAGTGGTTACGAGCAGTACTTC.

The V call is TRBV29-1, the J call TRBJ2-3; 7 positions match TRBD2. The CDR3 extends over 15 amino acids. The germline V gene encodes CDR1 SQVTM and CDR2 ANQGSEA. V lost 4 bases, J lost 2 bases, and 9 bases stayed unmatched. CDR3: CSVALGGSVTDTQYF. The CDR3 bases are TGCAGCGTTGCCCTTGGCGGGAGTGTCACAGATACGCAGTATTTT.

V usage is TRBV6-1 and J usage is TRBJ1-5; tentatively, D is TRBD1 (5 bases). The V gene's germline CDR1 is MNHNS and CDR2 SASEGT. With 6 bases removed from V and 0 bases from J, the gap between germline ends came to 15 bases. The CDR3 runs 16 residues. The CDR3: CASSYGLTGSNQPQHF. CDR3 DNA sequence: TGTGCCAGCAGCTACGGATTAACAGGTAGCAATCAGCCCCAGCATTTT.

This clonotype was seen just once. The rearrangement joins TRBV7-9 to TRBJ2-3; 7 bases align to TRBD2. The V and J ends lost 5 bases and 8 bases, in that order; junction bases with no gene match: 13. The V gene's germline CDR1 is SEHNR and CDR2 FQNEAQ (reference sequence). This CDR3 has 15 amino acids. The CDR3 bases are TGTGCCAGCAGCACAGCGGGGCTAGACAGACTTACGCAGTATTTT. This gives the protein CASSTAGLDRLTQYF. The full variable domain, with the rest looked up from reference TRBV7-9 and TRBJ2-3, is DTGVSQNPRHKITKRGQNVTFRCDPISEHNRLYWYRQTLGQGPEFLTYFQNEAQLEKSRLLSDRFSAERPKGSFSTLEIQRTEQGDSAMYLCASSTAGLDRLTQYFGPGTRLTVL.

This rearrangement joins TRBV7-9 to TRBJ2-7; 9 positions match TRBD1. This CDR3 has 17 residues. The germline V gene encodes CDR1 SEHNR and CDR2 FQNEAQ (reference sequence). Trimming at V came to 0 bases and at J to 3 bases, leaving 9 bases not matched to a gene. For the CDR3, the DNA is TGTGCCAGCAGCTTAGCGAGAGGGACAGGGATGAGCTACGAGCAGTACTTC. It specifies CASSLARGTGMSYEQYF.